The subject of this entry is one TCR beta chain. CDR3 length: 16 residues. V was pared by 2 bases and J by 0 bases, with 11 bases between. Per germline, CDR1 SGHAT and CDR2 FQNNGV. This sample is drawn from a study of blood T cell repertoires in COVID-19. Turning to the study itself: Sites in the United States, Italy and Spain provided acute and convalescent COVID-19 samples. PBMCs, B-cell-depleted T cells, or T cells provided the cDNA or gDNA that made up the material.

Per the original data handling: From reference gene primer amplification, estimates of nucleated cell counts were derived. Some clones are missing from TCRdb's copy, which holds only in-frame ones; the method was immunoSEQ multiplex PCR. V, J and clone size reflect that table, while D and trimming were determined from the DNA. The repertoire holds fewer than 120,000 clones, with 87% as singletons. The origin of this receptor is a human donor in a cohort sampled during active COVID-19. Sequenced input: peripheral blood. V gene TRBV11-2 combines with J gene TRBJ1-3; a possible D gene is TRBD1 (5 bases). The CDR3 sequence is CASSLRSDSSGNTIYF. Here the CDR3 DNA reads TGTGCCAGCAGCTTAAGGTCAGACAGCTCTGGAAACACCATATATTTT.